The 10 T cell receptor beta chains given below trace back to one sample, sequenced in a study of blood T cell repertoires in COVID-19. The table came from immunoSEQ multiplex PCR; TCRdb's copy has only in-frame clones and leaves some out. This sample has 150,000 or so clones, with about 88% found just once. Sequencing input: peripheral blood. Receptors were obtained from a woman between 45 and 60 years old with COVID-19, enrolled during active disease.

This chain connects TRBV11-2 to TRBJ2-3; 10 bases fit TRBD1. Germline assignment: CDR1 SGHAT and CDR2 FQNNGV. After removal of 4 bases from V and 6 bases from J, the junction contained 7 bases not matched to a gene. The CDR3 has 15 amino acids. The CDR3: CASSSRTGGLDTQYF. The CDR3 DNA follows: TGTGCCAGCAGCTCCCGGACAGGGGGGTTGGATACGCAGTATTTT. Supplemented by reference TRBV11-2 and TRBJ2-3, the full variable domain reads EAGVAQSPRYKIIEKRQSVAFWCNPISGHATLYWYQQILGQGPKLLIQFQNNGVVDDSQLPKDRFSAERLKGVDSTLKIQPAKLEDSAVYLCASSSRTGGLDTQYFGPGTRLTVL.

This chain links TRBV30 with TRBJ2-2; no firm D call. V was trimmed by 3 bases and J by 1 base, leaving 9 bases between them. From germline, CDR1 is GTSNPN and CDR2 SVGIG (reference sequence). CDR3 length: 14 residues. The CDR3 DNA is TGTGCCTGGAGCTGGGCAGGGAACACCGGGGAGCTGTTTTTT. Translating it yields CAWSWAGNTGELFF.

The chain is built from TRBV10-1 and TRBJ2-2; 10 bases are shared with TRBD1. The V gene's germline CDR1 is WNHNN and CDR2 SYGVQD (reference sequence). This CDR3 spans 17 amino acids. Unmatched junction bases numbered 3, after V lost 1 base and J lost 1 base. This chain's CDR3 is CASSEFGQGVNTGELFF. CDR3 bases: TGCGCCAGCAGTGAGTTTGGACAGGGGGTGAACACCGGGGAGCTGTTTTTT.

This clone appeared a single time. The V gene is TRBV6-6, the J gene TRBJ1-6, with 8 bases identical to TRBD1. This CDR3 is 14 amino acids long. V trimming: 3 bases; J trimming: 7 bases; junction bases outside the gene matches: 2. CDR1 is MNHNY, CDR2 SVGAGI, per germline (reference sequence). CDR3 amino acids: CASSYQGANSPLHF. CDR3 DNA: TGTGCCAGCAGTTATCAGGGGGCCAATTCACCCCTCCACTTT.

The rearrangement links TRBV9 to TRBJ2-2; TRBD1 matches 8 bases. The germline gives CDR1 SGDLS, CDR2 YYNGEE. With V trimmed by 5 bases and J by 7 bases, 4 bases remained unmatched. The CDR3 is made up of 13 amino acids. The CDR3 spells CASSAGGVGELFF. CDR3 nucleotide sequence: TGTGCCAGCAGTGCAGGGGGCGTCGGGGAGCTGTTTTTT.

The rearrangement uses TRBV27 and TRBJ1-2; D is unclear. The CDR3 consists of 15 residues. Germline values: CDR1 MNHEY, CDR2 SMNVEV (reference sequence). The V end was cut by 2 bases, the J end by 2 bases, with 12 bases between. The CDR3 loop is CASSLAGSLNYGYTF. The CDR3 DNA reads as TGTGCCAGCAGTTTAGCGGGCAGCTTAAACTATGGCTACACCTTC.

The V and J genes are TRBV11-2 and TRBJ1-2; D gene unclear. Germline lookup yields CDR1 SGHAT and CDR2 FQNNGV. This CDR3 is 14 amino acids long. V gave up 5 bases and J gave up 6 bases, with 16 bases separating them. The CDR3 nucleotides are TGTGCCAGCAGCGTAGCGGGAGGGCGAGATGGCTACACCTTC. Translation: CASSVAGGRDGYTF. Filled out from reference TRBV11-2 and TRBJ1-2, the complete variable domain reads EAGVAQSPRYKIIEKRQSVAFWCNPISGHATLYWYQQILGQGPKLLIQFQNNGVVDDSQLPKDRFSAERLKGVDSTLKIQPAKLEDSAVYLCASSVAGGRDGYTFGSGTRLTVV.

This clone was counted only a few times. J is TRBJ1-1 and V is TRBV5-1; 7 bases fit TRBD1. Losses at the gene ends were 4 bases for V and 0 bases for J; bases not matched to a gene: 12. Germline CDR1 is SGHRS and CDR2 is YFSETQ. This CDR3 has 17 amino acids. CDR3 in DNA: TGCGCCAGCAGCCCAGGGGCAGGGGGTTACATGAACACTGAAGCTTTCTTT. Translating gives CASSPGAGGYMNTEAFF.

The table lists this clone with a count of one. The CDR3 DNA is TGTGCCAGCAGGCGGGAGACTAATGAAAAACTGTTTTTT. This codes for CASRRETNEKLFF. The chain links TRBV12-3 or TRBV12-4 to TRBJ1-4; D remains ambiguous. This CDR3 has 13 residues. The V and J ends lost 6 bases and 2 bases respectively, with 7 bases between them.

Regarding this clone: The same CDR3 also results from other DNA sequences found in this sample. J is TRBJ2-7 and V is TRBV2, with TRBD2 matching over 10 bases. V gave up 5 bases and J gave up 4 bases; unmatched junction bases: 5. CDR3 length: 14 residues. Germline V gives CDR1 SNHLY, CDR2 FYNNEI. In nucleotides, the CDR3 is TGTGCCAGCAGTCCGGGACTAGCGACTTACGAGCAGTACTTC. Translating it yields CASSPGLATYEQYF.